Following are 21 T cell receptor beta chains from one sample sequenced in a study of shared clonotypes between healthy human individuals. TCRdb keeps only in-frame clones here, not all; method: immunoSEQ multiplex PCR. The table shows some 2,400,000 clones, with 90% to 96% occurring only once. Sequenced sample: naive CD4+ T cells sorted from blood. Subset indicated: CD45RA+ positively selected. All receptors come from a man aged 18-30 years in good health.

The rearrangement joins TRBV7-2 to TRBJ2-5; TRBD1 is a possible D gene (6 bases). Germline V gene sequence: CDR1 SGHTA, CDR2 FQGNSA. The CDR3 is 14 residues long. V gave up 3 bases and J gave up 6 bases, with 14 bases separating them. The CDR3 is CASSFTGPGQTQYF. The DNA of the CDR3 is TGTGCCAGCAGCTTCACAGGGCCAGGTCAGACCCAGTACTTC.

The chain employs TRBV7-9 and TRBJ1-2; 11 nucleotides agree with TRBD1. With V trimmed by 1 base and J by 4 bases, 2 bases remained unmatched. There are 15 residues in the CDR3. Germline CDR1 is SEHNR and CDR2 is FQNEAQ (reference sequence). CDR3 loop: CASSLEGQGGYGYTF. For the CDR3, the DNA is TGTGCCAGCAGCTTAGAGGGACAGGGGGGCTATGGCTACACCTTC.

The chain couples TRBV10-3 to TRBJ2-3, with 11 bases aligning to TRBD2. This CDR3 region has 13 residues. V shed 10 bases, J shed 3 bases, and the junction held 3 bases outside the gene matches. Germline V lookup: CDR1 ENHRY, CDR2 SYGVKD. The CDR3 sequence: CATLAGETDTQYF. DNA for the CDR3: TGTGCCACACTAGCGGGAGAAACAGATACGCAGTATTTT.

The V gene is TRBV30, the J gene TRBJ2-2, with TRBD2 matching over 7 bases. This CDR3 region has 17 residues. V lost 4 bases and J lost 2; bases outside the gene matches: 13. Germline V gene sequence: CDR1 GTSNPN, CDR2 SVGIG (reference sequence). CDR3 nucleotide sequence: TGTGCCTGGAAAGCCCCCGAGACTAGCCCTAACACCGGGGAGCTGTTTTTT. Amino acids: CAWKAPETSPNTGELFF.

The chain is built from TRBV6-6 and TRBJ2-3; a weak D match, TRBD2 (5 bases). Trimming left V 6 bases short and J 4 bases short, with 11 bases between. CDR3 length: 13 amino acids. Germline V gene sequence: CDR1 MNHNY, CDR2 SVGAGI (reference sequence). Here the CDR3 DNA reads TGTGCCAGCAGGTCCAGAGGGTCAGATACGCAGTATTTT. This gives the protein CASRSRGSDTQYF.

The chain couples TRBV6-6 to TRBJ1-1, with 7 bases fitting TRBD1. The trim removed 6 bases at V and 5 bases at J, leaving 9 bases unmatched. There are 14 residues in the CDR3. CDR1 is MNHNY and CDR2 is SVGAGI in the germline V gene (reference sequence). The CDR3 here is CASRAGTADTEAFF. In DNA form, the CDR3 reads TGTGCCAGCAGAGCAGGGACAGCAGATACTGAAGCTTTCTTT.

The chain combines TRBV7-9 with TRBJ2-2; tentatively, D is TRBD1 or TRBD2 (5 bases each). Per the germline V gene, CDR1 is SEHNR and CDR2 is FQNEAQ (reference sequence). The CDR3 spans 16 residues. Deletions cut 8 bases from V and 2 bases from J, with 18 bases between. The CDR3 protein is CASVTRGGANTGELFF. The CDR3 DNA follows: TGTGCCAGCGTTACCCGGGGCGGAGCCAACACCGGGGAGCTGTTTTTT.

Points on this clone: The sample has other DNA sequences that encode this CDR3 too. The V call is TRBV5-1, the J call TRBJ2-7; D call uncertain. Trimming left V 8 bases short and J 4 bases short, with 13 bases between. This CDR3 spans 12 amino acids. Germline values: CDR1 SGHRS, CDR2 YFSETQ. Written as DNA, the CDR3 is TGCGCCAGTAGCCTCGATCTTTACGAGCAGTACTTC. It encodes CASSLDLYEQYF.

V is TRBV7-2 and J is TRBJ2-1; the D is unclear. The V end lost 5 bases, the J end lost 0 bases, and 14 bases lay between the germline ends. CDR3 length: 16 residues. Germline V lookup: CDR1 SGHTA, CDR2 FQGNSA. CDR3: CASSRRTVSSYNEQFF. Here the CDR3 DNA reads TGTGCCAGCAGCCGAAGGACGGTTAGCTCCTACAATGAGCAGTTCTTC.

The sample holds one count of this clone. The V call is TRBV7-9, the J call TRBJ2-2; TRBD2 is a possible D gene (5 bases). Germline V gene data show CDR1 as SEHNR and CDR2 as FQNEAQ (reference sequence). V shed 5 bases and J shed 8 bases, with 15 bases lying between them. This CDR3 has 14 residues. In nucleotides, the CDR3 is TGTGCCAGCAGCCTGAGTAGGTCGGGAGGGGAGCTGTTTTTT. Translation gives CASSLSRSGGELFF.

V and J are TRBV5-1 and TRBJ1-1; D possibly corresponds to TRBD1 (5 bases). The CDR3 contains 15 residues. Looked up from germline, CDR1 is SGHRS and CDR2 is YFSETQ. Trimming stripped 4 bases from V and 2 bases from J, with 15 bases between. CDR3 region: CASSPRPGGNTEAFF. CDR3 bases: TGCGCCAGCAGCCCCCGCCCGGGGGGAAACACTGAAGCTTTCTTT.

The chain employs TRBV11-2 and TRBJ1-4, with D hard to call. Germline CDR1 and CDR2: SGHAT and FQNNGV. The CDR3 has 15 amino acids. V dropped 5 bases and J dropped 3 bases, with 13 bases sitting between them. CDR3 DNA sequence: TGTGCCAGCAGCCCTGCGGGGTGGCCTAATGAAAAACTGTTTTTT. This gives the protein CASSPAGWPNEKLFF.

To note about this clone: Distinct nucleotide sequences in the sample also encode this CDR3. The chain uses TRBV18 and TRBJ2-7; 9 bases line up with TRBD2. The CDR3 has 15 amino acids. J was trimmed by 1 base and V by 6 bases; bases with no gene match: 7. Looked up from germline, CDR1 is KGHSH and CDR2 is LQKENI. The CDR3 protein is CASSPLAGISYEQYF. As DNA, the CDR3 is TGTGCCAGCTCGCCCCTAGCGGGGATTTCCTACGAGCAGTACTTC.

The J gene is TRBJ2-7, the V gene TRBV6-5; 10 positions agree with TRBD1. Looked up from germline, CDR1 is MNHEY and CDR2 is SVGAGI. V lost 6 bases, J lost 3 bases, and 8 bases stayed unmatched. The CDR3 contains 15 residues. Here the CDR3 DNA reads TGTGCCAGCAGGGCGCCGGGACAGGGGTACTACGAGCAGTACTTC. Protein product: CASRAPGQGYYEQYF.

The rearrangement joins TRBV5-4 to TRBJ1-4; tentatively, D is TRBD1 (5 bases). Trimming left V 5 bases short and J 4 bases short, with 12 bases between. CDR1 SGHNT and CDR2 YYREEE come from the germline V gene (reference sequence). The CDR3 totals 14 residues. The CDR3 nucleotides are TGTGCCAGCAGACGTGACAGAATTAATGAAAAACTGTTTTTT. Its protein product is CASRRDRINEKLFF.

The chain uses TRBV30 and TRBJ1-5, with D maybe TRBD1 (6 bases). The CDR3 has 16 residues. V was clipped by 2 bases and J by 7 bases, with 21 bases between them. CDR1 GTSNPN and CDR2 SVGIG come from the germline V gene (reference sequence). CDR3 bases: TGTGCCTGGAGTAGACCGGGACAACTGTTAGGGCAGCCCCAGCATTTT. As protein: CAWSRPGQLLGQPQHF.

This chain joins TRBV19 and TRBJ1-6, with D maybe TRBD1 (5 bases). Germline CDR1 reads LNHDA; CDR2 reads SQIVND (reference sequence). V was trimmed by 2 bases and J by 6 bases, leaving 23 bases between them. The CDR3 covers 19 residues. CDR3 loop: CASSIFSSRGKRGNSPLHF. In DNA, the CDR3 is TGTGCCAGTAGTATATTCTCATCTCGGGGGAAAAGGGGTAATTCACCCCTCCACTTT. The whole variable domain, filled in from reference TRBV19 and TRBJ1-6, reads DGGITQSPKYLFRKEGQNVTLSCEQNLNHDAMYWYRQDPGQGLRLIYYSQIVNDFQKGDIAEGYSVSREKKESFPLTVTSAQKNPTAFYLCASSIFSSRGKRGNSPLHFGNGTRLTVT.

Note on this clone: Other DNA sequences in the same sample also yield this CDR3. The genes are TRBV2 and TRBJ2-2, with 10 nucleotides matching TRBD1. With V trimmed by 1 base and J by 5 bases, 1 base remained unmatched. CDR3 length: 15 amino acids. Germline CDR1 and CDR2: SNHLY and FYNNEI. CDR3 in amino acids: CASSEVGQGTGELFF. In DNA form, the CDR3 reads TGTGCCAGCAGTGAAGTGGGACAGGGGACCGGGGAGCTGTTTTTT. Complete variable domain (other parts from reference TRBV2 and TRBJ2-2): EPEVTQTPSHQVTQMGQEVILRCVPISNHLYFYWYRQILGQKVEFLVSFYNNEISEKSEIFDDQFSVERPDGSNFTLKIRSTKLEDSAMYFCASSEVGQGTGELFFGEGSRLTVL.

V gene TRBV4-3 combines with J gene TRBJ1-1; the match to TRBD1 covers 7 bases. The CDR3 consists of 15 residues. Germline lookup yields CDR1 LGHNA and CDR2 YSLEER. With 3 bases clipped from V and 0 bases from J, the junction kept 4 bases outside the gene matches. Here the CDR3 reads CASSQTGLVNTEAFF. The CDR3, as DNA: TGCGCCAGCAGCCAGACAGGGCTGGTGAACACTGAAGCTTTCTTT.

The rearrangement joins TRBV4-1 to TRBJ2-1; D not certain. V was pared by 0 bases and J by 3 bases, with 21 bases between. CDR1 and CDR2 from the germline V gene are MGHRA and YSYEKL. CDR3 length: 19 residues. The CDR3 region is CASSQDQVAWRLNYNEQFF. Written as DNA, the CDR3 is TGCGCCAGCAGCCAAGATCAGGTGGCCTGGCGCCTCAACTACAATGAGCAGTTCTTC.

The V and J genes are TRBV21-1 and TRBJ2-5; TRBD1 was called by the table and not checked on the DNA. TRBV21-1 is annotated as a pseudogene. CDR3 length: 15 residues. The CDR3 loop is CASRDRPVPQETQYF. The CDR3, as DNA: TGTGCCAGCCGGGACAGGCCAGTTCCACAAGAGACCCAGTACTTC.